This T cell receptor (beta chain) was sequenced for a study of circulating CD8 cells and anti-PD-1 response in melanoma. Using around 16 ng of total RNA, TCR libraries were made with the QIAseq Immune Repertoire TCR panel. Via MiXCR, TCRdb re-called the reads, giving one row per CDR3 protein. The sample holds 1,000 to 1,500 distinct CDR3 sequences, roughly a tenth seen once. This clonotype qualifies as medium-sized. The antigen is not known. Relative to the germline gene, one junction end is altered; a read error may explain this. Live CD3+CD8+TCRalphabeta+ cells were sorted into four subsets by PD-1 and/or TIGIT. Regarding the study as a whole: Under 8% of TRB clonotypes were shared between subsets at M1. Expanded sorted subsets were checked for tumor reactivity using peptides. Previously treated and treatment-naive patients were pooled together. Published repertoire comparisons used only baseline and M1 samples.

This receptor was obtained from a human donor with melanoma. This material consisted of CD8+ T cells from PBMCs, taken at baseline or after one month of anti-PD-1 therapy (not recorded which).

The CDR3 here is CASSLAGAFYNEQFF. CDR3 bases: TGTGCCAGCAGCCTAGCGGGGGCCTTCTACAATGAGCAGTTCTTC. The rearrangement links TRBV7-6 to TRBJ2-1; 10 nucleotides agree with TRBD2. The CDR3 runs 15 residues. Per germline, CDR1 SGHVS and CDR2 FNYEAQ.